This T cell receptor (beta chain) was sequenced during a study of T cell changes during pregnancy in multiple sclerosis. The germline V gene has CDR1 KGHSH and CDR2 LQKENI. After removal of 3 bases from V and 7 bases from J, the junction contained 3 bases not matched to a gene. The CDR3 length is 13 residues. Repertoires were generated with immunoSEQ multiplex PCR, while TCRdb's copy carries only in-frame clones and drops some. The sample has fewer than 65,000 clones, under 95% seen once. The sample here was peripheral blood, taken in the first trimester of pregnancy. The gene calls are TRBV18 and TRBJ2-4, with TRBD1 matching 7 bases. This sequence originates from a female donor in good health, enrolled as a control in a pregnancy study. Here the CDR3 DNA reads TGTGCCAGCTCACCCGGGACAGCTAACATTCAGTACTTC. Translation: CASSPGTANIQYF.